One sample yielded the 23 T cell receptor beta chains listed below, sequenced in a study of blood T cell repertoires in COVID-19. TCRdb keeps only in-frame clones here, not all; method: immunoSEQ multiplex PCR. The table has a few hundred thousand clones, around 90% seen once. Sequenced: PBMCs or T cells enriched from blood (not recorded which). Receptors originate from a man aged 25-45 years who had recovered from COVID-19.

This clone occurred once. The rearrangement uses TRBV7-9 and TRBJ2-3; D not certain. V was cut by 5 bases and J by 6 bases, with 9 bases left in between. The germline gives CDR1 SEHNR, CDR2 FQNEAQ (reference sequence). The CDR3 covers 12 residues. The CDR3 loop is CASSSVPDTQYF. The CDR3 nucleotides are TGTGCCAGCAGCAGCGTCCCGGATACGCAGTATTTT. The whole variable domain, remainder taken from reference TRBV7-9 and TRBJ2-3, is DTGVSQNPRHKITKRGQNVTFRCDPISEHNRLYWYRQTLGQGPEFLTYFQNEAQLEKSRLLSDRFSAERPKGSFSTLEIQRTEQGDSAMYLCASSSVPDTQYFGPGTRLTVL.

The chain combines TRBV5-1 with TRBJ2-3; possible D gene TRBD2, 5 bases. The germline V gene has CDR1 SGHRS and CDR2 YFSETQ. The CDR3 totals 15 residues. The ends were cut back, 4 bases at V and 4 bases at J, with 16 bases in the middle. The CDR3 DNA sequence: TGCGCCAGCAGCATCCCGGTAGCGAGGTCAGATACGCAGTATTTT. Protein: CASSIPVARSDTQYF. Using reference TRBV5-1 and TRBJ2-3 for the parts outside the CDR3, the full variable domain is KAGVTQTPRYLIKTRGQQVTLSCSPISGHRSVSWYQQTPGQGLQFLFEYFSETQRNKGNFPGRFSGRQFSNSRSEMNVSTLELGDSALYLCASSIPVARSDTQYFGPGTRLTVL.

V usage is TRBV10-3 and J usage is TRBJ2-7, with 9 bases that match TRBD1. There are 12 residues in the CDR3. Germline trimming cut 10 bases from V and 4 bases from J; bases unmatched to any gene: 5. Per the germline V gene, CDR1 is ENHRY and CDR2 is SYGVKD. CDR3 residues: CATTQGAYEQYF. CDR3 nucleotides: TGTGCCACCACACAGGGGGCTTACGAGCAGTACTTC.

CDR3 amino acids: CASSEIFSRGNTIYF. CDR3 bases: TGTGCCAGCAGTGAAATCTTCTCCAGGGGAAACACCATATATTTT. The V and J genes are TRBV2 and TRBJ1-3; D gene unclear. The CDR3 consists of 15 residues. Germline V CDR1 and CDR2: SNHLY, FYNNEI. Trimming removed 2 bases from V and 4 bases from J, with 12 bases in between.

The chain uses TRBV4-1 and TRBJ1-1; D possibly corresponds to TRBD1 (6 bases). The V end lost 0 bases, the J end lost 0 bases, and 14 bases lay between the germline ends. The CDR3 consists of 17 residues. The germline V gene encodes CDR1 MGHRA and CDR2 YSYEKL. In nucleotides, the CDR3 is TGCGCCAGCAGCCAAGATGTCGCAGGGGCGCTGAACACTGAAGCTTTCTTT. The encoded protein is CASSQDVAGALNTEAFF.

The gene calls are TRBV27 and TRBJ1-4; no clear D. V lost 0 bases and J lost 4, with 3 bases in between. The length of the CDR3 is 13 residues. The germline V gene encodes CDR1 MNHEY and CDR2 SMNVEV (reference sequence). CDR3 in amino acids: CASSLSGNEKLFF. CDR3 coding DNA: TGTGCCAGCAGTTTATCCGGTAATGAAAAACTGTTTTTT.

The chain employs TRBV12-3 or TRBV12-4 and TRBJ2-4; 7 positions match TRBD2. The length of the CDR3 is 12 residues. Germline trimming cut 3 bases from V and 7 bases from J; bases unmatched to any gene: 0. The chain's CDR3 is CASSFGGNIQYF. The CDR3 DNA is TGTGCCAGCAGTTTCGGGGGGAACATTCAGTACTTC.

The chain is built from TRBV9 and TRBJ1-2; 7 bases fit TRBD1. The germline gives CDR1 SGDLS, CDR2 YYNGEE. This CDR3 contains 15 residues. With V trimmed by 0 bases and J by 2 bases, 4 bases remained unmatched. The CDR3 spells CASSVGQGKNYGYTF. In DNA, the CDR3 is TGTGCCAGCAGCGTAGGACAGGGAAAAAACTATGGCTACACCTTC. Variable domain in full (rest from reference TRBV9 and TRBJ1-2): DSGVTQTPKHLITATGQRVTLRCSPRSGDLSVYWYQQSLDQGLQFLIQYYNGEERAKGNILERFSAQQFPDLHSELNLSSLELGDSALYFCASSVGQGKNYGYTFGSGTRLTVV.

The chain links TRBV25-1 to TRBJ2-5; 8 bases map to TRBD2. CDR1 is MGHDK and CDR2 is SYGVNS in the germline V gene. J gave up 5 bases and V 7 bases, and 9 bases lay outside the gene matches. The CDR3 runs 14 residues. The CDR3 DNA reads as TGTGCCAGCATGCTACGGGGGGGCCCTGAGACCCAGTACTTC. Its translation: CASMLRGGPETQYF.

J is TRBJ1-2 and V is TRBV28; 9 bases align to TRBD1. Germline CDR1 reads MDHEN; CDR2 reads SYDVKM. The J segment lost 5 bases and the V segment lost 6 bases, leaving 7 bases of the junction unmatched. The CDR3 has 14 residues. This CDR3 reads CASSNGQGSYGYTF. The CDR3 bases are TGTGCCAGCAGCAACGGACAGGGGTCTTATGGCTACACCTTC.

J is TRBJ2-5 and V is TRBV19; D is perhaps TRBD2 (6 bases). V gave up 3 bases and J gave up 7 bases, with 12 bases separating them. The CDR3 sequence is 13 residues long. Per the germline V gene, CDR1 is LNHDA and CDR2 is SQIVND (reference sequence). CDR3 sequence (DNA): TGTGCCAGTAGTATCAGTCTGGGAGGGACCCAGTACTTC. It is translated as CASSISLGGTQYF.

The rearrangement joins TRBV19 to TRBJ2-7, with D perhaps matching TRBD2 (5 bases). This CDR3 is 13 amino acids long. Germline CDR1 LNHDA, CDR2 SQIVND (reference sequence). The V end lost 7 bases, the J end lost 8 bases, and 18 bases lay between the germline ends. The CDR3 nucleotides read TGTGCCAGTAAAAAAGCGGCAGCGACTCAGCAGTACTTC. Translation: CASKKAAATQQYF.

V usage is TRBV28 and J usage is TRBJ1-2; possible D gene TRBD1, 6 bases. The V gene's germline CDR1 is MDHEN and CDR2 SYDVKM. The CDR3 totals 13 residues. The V and J ends lost 3 bases and 5 bases respectively, with 10 bases between them. The CDR3 loop reads CASSFDRSYGYTF. DNA for the CDR3: TGTGCCAGCAGTTTCGACAGGTCGTATGGCTACACCTTC.

The chain recombines TRBV14 with TRBJ2-5, with D uncertain. In germline, CDR1 is SGHDN, CDR2 FVKESK. The CDR3 extends over 12 amino acids. With 1 base removed from V and 4 bases from J, the gap between germline ends came to 4 bases. DNA for the CDR3: TGTGCCAGCAGCCAAGTCAGAGAGACCCAGTACTTC. Residues: CASSQVRETQYF. Using reference TRBV14 and TRBJ2-5 for the parts outside the CDR3, the full variable domain is EAGVTQFPSHSVIEKGQTVTLRCDPISGHDNLYWYRRVMGKEIKFLLHFVKESKQDESGMPNNRFLAERTGGTYSTLKVQPAELEDSGVYFCASSQVRETQYFGPGTRLLVL.

For this clone: Other DNA sequences in this specimen translate into the identical CDR3. This rearrangement joins TRBV6-5 to TRBJ2-1; D is undetermined. Trimming took 0 bases from V and 3 from J, leaving 3 bases between them. This CDR3 spans 13 amino acids. CDR1 and CDR2 (germline): MNHEY, SVGAGI. This CDR3 reads CASSYSRYNEQFF. DNA of the CDR3: TGTGCCAGCAGTTACTCGCGCTACAATGAGCAGTTCTTC.

This chain connects TRBV5-1 to TRBJ2-5; TRBD1 matches at 11 bases. This CDR3 is built from 14 residues. V trimming: 4 bases; J trimming: 5 bases; junction bases outside the gene matches: 4. Germline CDR1 reads SGHRS; CDR2 reads YFSETQ. The CDR3 DNA sequence: TGCGCCAGCAGCCCGGACAGGGGGCGCGAGACCCAGTACTTC. This sequence encodes CASSPDRGRETQYF.

The CDR3 loop reads CASSPGQGVYSPLHF. The CDR3, as DNA: TGTGCCAGCAGCCCGGGACAGGGGGTTTATTCACCCCTCCACTTT. The V gene is TRBV2, the J gene TRBJ1-6; 11 bases are shared with TRBD1. Looked up from germline, CDR1 is SNHLY and CDR2 is FYNNEI. The CDR3 contains 15 residues. V gave up 6 bases and J gave up 8 bases; unmatched junction bases: 6.

The chain uses TRBV7-8 and TRBJ2-3; D remains unclear. The CDR3 length is 15 residues. V lost 0 bases, J lost 4 bases, and 11 bases lay in between. Germline lookup yields CDR1 SGHVS and CDR2 FQNEAQ. CDR3 coding DNA: TGTGCCAGCAGCTTAGCGGCTCTAGGAGCAGATACGCAGTATTTT. Its translation: CASSLAALGADTQYF.

V and J are TRBV5-5 and TRBJ2-3; 7 nucleotides line up with TRBD2. From germline, CDR1 is SGHKS and CDR2 YYEKEE (reference sequence). The V segment lost 4 bases and the J segment 1 base; nucleotides outside the gene matches: 6. The CDR3 consists of 15 residues. The CDR3 nucleotides read TGTGCCAGCAGCCCAGGACTAGTCGGCACAGATACGCAGTATTTT. Translating gives CASSPGLVGTDTQYF.

The genes are TRBV30 and TRBJ1-1; 8 bases match TRBD1. With 6 bases clipped from V and 4 bases from J, the junction kept 7 bases outside the gene matches. Germline CDR1 GTSNPN, CDR2 SVGIG (reference sequence). CDR3 length: 13 amino acids. CDR3 residues: CACLTGELTEAFF. The CDR3 DNA reads TGTGCCTGCCTGACAGGGGAGCTCACTGAAGCTTTCTTT.

The J gene is TRBJ2-3, the V gene TRBV4-1; D might be TRBD1 (5 bases). CDR1 MGHRA and CDR2 YSYEKL come from the germline V gene. With 3 bases removed from V and 0 bases from J, the gap between germline ends came to 13 bases. The CDR3 totals 16 residues. CDR3 residues: CASSHLLRDSTDTQYF. CDR3 in DNA: TGCGCCAGCAGCCACCTCCTCAGGGATAGCACAGATACGCAGTATTTT.

Here the CDR3 DNA reads TGTGCCAGCAGCTGGGGGACAGGGAAATCACCCCTCCACTTT. It codes for CASSWGTGKSPLHF. This chain links TRBV21-1 with TRBJ1-6; the tabulated D call, TRBD1, remains unverified against the DNA. TRBV21-1 is a listed pseudogene. This CDR3 comprises 14 residues.

V and J are TRBV10-3 and TRBJ1-5; no clear D gene. CDR3 length: 15 amino acids. Germline-derived CDR1 and CDR2 are ENHRY and SYGVKD. Between the trimmed V and J ends, which lost 0 bases and 2 bases, there was a span of 8 bases. This CDR3 reads CAISESPGGNQPQHF. CDR3 in DNA: TGTGCCATCAGTGAGTCCCCCGGGGGCAATCAGCCCCAGCATTTT.